This passage covers 4 T cell receptor beta chains from one sample sequenced in a study of T cell changes during pregnancy in multiple sclerosis. Repertoires were generated with immunoSEQ multiplex PCR, while TCRdb's copy carries only in-frame clones and drops some. Counted here are approximately 92,000 clones, around 92% occurring once; the ten biggest clones make up roughly 2.7%. This material consisted of peripheral blood, taken in the first trimester of pregnancy. All receptors derive from a female donor with multiple sclerosis, enrolled in a pregnancy study.

This clone occurred once. The genes are TRBV7-3 and TRBJ2-7; 8 bases line up with TRBD2. V shed 8 bases and J 4 bases; nucleotides not matched to a gene: 7. CDR1 SGHTA and CDR2 FQGTGA come from the germline V gene. CDR3 size: 13 residues. The CDR3 bases are TGTGCCAGCTCTCGCGTAGCGGGATACGAGCAGTACTTC. Protein product: CASSRVAGYEQYF.

The chain is built from TRBV7-3 and TRBJ1-1, with no clear D. This CDR3 comprises 13 residues. Germline V gene sequence: CDR1 SGHTA, CDR2 FQGTGA. Trimming cost V 4 bases and J 1 base, with 7 bases left between them. This CDR3 reads CASSSGSNTEAFF. CDR3 DNA sequence: TGTGCCAGCAGCTCGGGTTCGAACACTGAAGCTTTCTTT.

The gene calls are TRBV6-6 and TRBJ2-3; 11 bases are shared with TRBD2. The CDR3 totals 16 residues. Germline assignment: CDR1 MNHNY and CDR2 SVGAGI (reference sequence). Losses at the gene ends were 2 bases for V and 2 bases for J; bases not matched to a gene: 3. The CDR3 DNA reads as TGTGCCAGCAGTTACGGGACTAGCGGATACACAGATACGCAGTATTTT. This encodes CASSYGTSGYTDTQYF.

CDR3 amino acids: CASSTTDRKHTIYF. For the CDR3, the DNA is TGCGCCAGCAGCACCACCGACAGAAAACACACCATATATTTT. The chain combines TRBV4-1 with TRBJ1-3, with D maybe TRBD1 (5 bases). The CDR3 has 14 residues. V was shortened by 5 bases and J by 8 bases, with 16 bases between the two germline ends. Germline assignment: CDR1 MGHRA and CDR2 YSYEKL.